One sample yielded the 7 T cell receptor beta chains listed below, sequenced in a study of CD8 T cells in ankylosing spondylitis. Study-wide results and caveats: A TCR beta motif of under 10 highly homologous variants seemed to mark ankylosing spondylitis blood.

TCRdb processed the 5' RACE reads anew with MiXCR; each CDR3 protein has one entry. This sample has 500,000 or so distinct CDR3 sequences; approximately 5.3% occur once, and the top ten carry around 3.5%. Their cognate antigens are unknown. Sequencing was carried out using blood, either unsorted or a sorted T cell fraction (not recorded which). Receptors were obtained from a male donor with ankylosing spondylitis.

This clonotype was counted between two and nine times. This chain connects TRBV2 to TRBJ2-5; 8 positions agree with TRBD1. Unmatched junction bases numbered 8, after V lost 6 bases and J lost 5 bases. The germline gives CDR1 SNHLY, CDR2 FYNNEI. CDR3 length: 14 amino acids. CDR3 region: CASSSYRGRETQYF. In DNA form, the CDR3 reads TGTGCCAGCAGCTCCTACAGGGGGAGGGAGACCCAGTACTTC.

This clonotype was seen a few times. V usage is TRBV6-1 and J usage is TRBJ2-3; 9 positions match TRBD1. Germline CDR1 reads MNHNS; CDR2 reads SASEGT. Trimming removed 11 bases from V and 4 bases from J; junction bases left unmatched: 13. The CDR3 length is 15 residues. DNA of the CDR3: TGTGCCGGATCGGTACAGGGGGCGATTGCAGATACGCAGTATTTT. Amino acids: CAGSVQGAIADTQYF.

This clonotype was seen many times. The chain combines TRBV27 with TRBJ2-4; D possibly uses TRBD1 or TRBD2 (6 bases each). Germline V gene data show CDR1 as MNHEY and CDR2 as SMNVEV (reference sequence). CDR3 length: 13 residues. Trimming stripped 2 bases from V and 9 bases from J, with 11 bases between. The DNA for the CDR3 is TGTGCCAGCAGTTTAGCAGGAGGGGGCATTCAGTACTTC. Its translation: CASSLAGGGIQYF.

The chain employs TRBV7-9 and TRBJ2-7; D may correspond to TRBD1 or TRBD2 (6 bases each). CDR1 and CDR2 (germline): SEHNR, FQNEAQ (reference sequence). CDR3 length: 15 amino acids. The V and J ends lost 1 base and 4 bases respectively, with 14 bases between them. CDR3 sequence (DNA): TGTGCCAGCAGCTTAGAAGGGGGGTTCAAATACGAGCAGTACTTC. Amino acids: CASSLEGGFKYEQYF.

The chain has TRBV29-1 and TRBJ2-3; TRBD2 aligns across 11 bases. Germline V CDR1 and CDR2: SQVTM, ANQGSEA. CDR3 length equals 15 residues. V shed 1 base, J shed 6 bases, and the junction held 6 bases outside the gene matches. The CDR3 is CSVEGSGRAADTQYF. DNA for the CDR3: TGCAGCGTTGAAGGTAGCGGGAGGGCGGCGGATACGCAGTATTTT.

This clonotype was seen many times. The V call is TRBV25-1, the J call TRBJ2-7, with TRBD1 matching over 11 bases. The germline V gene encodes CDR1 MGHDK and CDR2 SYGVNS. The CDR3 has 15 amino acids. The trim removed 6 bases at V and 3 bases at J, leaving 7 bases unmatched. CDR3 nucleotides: TGTGCCAGCAGCGTCTTGGGACAGGGGGACTACGAGCAGTACTTC. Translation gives CASSVLGQGDYEQYF.

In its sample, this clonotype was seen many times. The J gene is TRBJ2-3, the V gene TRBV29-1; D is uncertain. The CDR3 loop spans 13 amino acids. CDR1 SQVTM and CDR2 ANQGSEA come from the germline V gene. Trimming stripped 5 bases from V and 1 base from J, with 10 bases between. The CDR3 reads CSVLELGTDTQYF. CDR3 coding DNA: TGCAGCGTTTTGGAGCTGGGCACAGATACGCAGTATTTT.